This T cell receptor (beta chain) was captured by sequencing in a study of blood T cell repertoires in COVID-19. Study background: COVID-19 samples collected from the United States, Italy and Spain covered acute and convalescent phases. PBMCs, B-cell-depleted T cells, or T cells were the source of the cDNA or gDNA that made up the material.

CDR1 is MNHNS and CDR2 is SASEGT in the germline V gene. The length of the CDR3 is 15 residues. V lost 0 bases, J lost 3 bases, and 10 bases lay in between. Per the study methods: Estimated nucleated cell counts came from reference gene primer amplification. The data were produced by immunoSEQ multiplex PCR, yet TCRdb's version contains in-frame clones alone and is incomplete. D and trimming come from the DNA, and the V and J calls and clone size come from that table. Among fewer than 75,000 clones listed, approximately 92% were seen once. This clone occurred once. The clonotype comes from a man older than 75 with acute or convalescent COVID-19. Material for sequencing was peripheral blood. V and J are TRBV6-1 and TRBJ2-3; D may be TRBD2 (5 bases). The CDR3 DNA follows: TGTGCCAGCAGTGAAGCCTTGCTAGCTACAGATACGCAGTATTTT. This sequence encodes CASSEALLATDTQYF.